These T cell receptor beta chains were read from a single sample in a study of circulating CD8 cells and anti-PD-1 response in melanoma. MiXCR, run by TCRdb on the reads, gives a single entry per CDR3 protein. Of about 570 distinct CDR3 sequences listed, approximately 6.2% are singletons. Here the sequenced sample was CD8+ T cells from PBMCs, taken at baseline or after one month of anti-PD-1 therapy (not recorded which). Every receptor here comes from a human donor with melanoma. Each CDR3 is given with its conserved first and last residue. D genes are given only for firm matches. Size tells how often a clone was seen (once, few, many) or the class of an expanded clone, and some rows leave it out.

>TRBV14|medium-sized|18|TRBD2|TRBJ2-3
TGTGCCAGCAGCCTTCGAATTACTAGCGGGATTTTCACAGATACGCAGTATTTT
CASSLRITSGIFTDTQYF
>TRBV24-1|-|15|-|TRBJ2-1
TGTGCCACCAGTGGTAACCCGGACGTGTACAATGAGCAGTTCTTC
CATSGNPDVYNEQFF
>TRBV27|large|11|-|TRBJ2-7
TGTGCCAGCATCTCTCAAAGCGAGCAGTACTTC
CASISQSEQYF
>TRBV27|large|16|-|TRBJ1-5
TGTGCCAGCAGTTTATTGGCGGCTAATAGCAATCAGCCCCAGCATTTT
CASSLLAANSNQPQHF
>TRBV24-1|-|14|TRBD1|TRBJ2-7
TGTGCCACCAGTGGAGACAGGGACGGCTACGAGCAGCACTTC
CATSGDRDGYEQHF
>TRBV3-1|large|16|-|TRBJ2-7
TGTGCCAGCAGCCAAGACCCGGGTGCTTCCTCCTACGAGCAGTACTTC
CASSQDPGASSYEQYF
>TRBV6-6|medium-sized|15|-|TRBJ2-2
TGTGCCAGCAGGGAAAGTTTGGGGGACACCGGGGAGCTGTTTTTT
CASRESLGDTGELFF
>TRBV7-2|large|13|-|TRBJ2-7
TGTGCCAGCAGTGAGACGGCATCCTACGAGCAGTACTTC
CASSETASYEQYF
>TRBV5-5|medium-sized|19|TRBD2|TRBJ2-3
TGTGCCAGCAGCTTGCAGGGACTAGCGGGGGGAACCCTCACAGATACGCAGTATTTT
CASSLQGLAGGTLTDTQYF
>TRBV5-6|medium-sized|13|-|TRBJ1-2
TGTGCCAGCAGCTTGGGAGGGAGCTATGGCTACACCTTC
CASSLGGSYGYTF
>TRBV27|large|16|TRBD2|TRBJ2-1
TGTGCCAGCAGTATGGGACTAGCGGGCCCGTACAATGAGCAGTTCTTC
CASSMGLAGPYNEQFF
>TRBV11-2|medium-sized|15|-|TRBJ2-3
TGTGCCAGCAGCTCCAGGGTCTCTAGCACAGATACGCAGTATTTT
CASSSRVSSTDTQYF
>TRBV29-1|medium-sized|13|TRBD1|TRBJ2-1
TGCAGCGCCGGGACAGCGTCCTACAATGAGCAGTTCTTC
CSAGTASYNEQFF
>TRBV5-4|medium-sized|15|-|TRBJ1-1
TGTGCCAGCAGCCCCTCCCAACAGCAGCTCACTGAAGCTTTCTTT
CASSPSQQQLTEAFF
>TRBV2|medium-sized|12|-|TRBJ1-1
TGTGCCGCCCGGGGTATGAACACTGAAGCTTTCTTT
CAARGMNTEAFF
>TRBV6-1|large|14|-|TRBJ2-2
TGTGCCAGCAGTGAGGACGTCTTTGGAGGGGAGCTGTTTTTT
CASSEDVFGGELFF
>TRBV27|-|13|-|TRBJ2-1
TGTGCCAGCAGGGGATCCTCCCACAATGAGCAGTTCTTC
CASRGSSHNEQFF
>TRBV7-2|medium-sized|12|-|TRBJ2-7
TGTGCCAGCAGCCATGGGACCTACGAGCAGTACTTC
CASSHGTYEQYF
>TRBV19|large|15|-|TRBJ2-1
TGTGCCAGTAGTATTTCGGACGGAACCTACAATGAGCAGTTCTTC
CASSISDGTYNEQFF
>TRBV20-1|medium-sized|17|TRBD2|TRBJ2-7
TGCAGTGCTAGAGGCCCCGTAGCGGGGGGTACCTCCTACGAGCAGTACTTC
CSARGPVAGGTSYEQYF
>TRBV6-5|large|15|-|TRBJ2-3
TGTGCCAGCAGTGACGGGGGGGACAGGGTGAATACGCAGTATTTT
CASSDGGDRVNTQYF
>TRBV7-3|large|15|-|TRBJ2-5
TGTGCCAGCAGCCCCTCGCGATCTGGGGGAGAGACCCAGTACTTC
CASSPSRSGGETQYF
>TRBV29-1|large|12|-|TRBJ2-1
TGCAGCGTCCCCCGGGGGAAGAATGAGCAGTTCTTC
CSVPRGKNEQFF
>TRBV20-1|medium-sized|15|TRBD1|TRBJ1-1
TGCAGTCCCCGCAGGCCAGGGGGCTGGGACACTGAAGCTTTCTTT
CSPRRPGGWDTEAFF